This TCR beta chain was sequenced during a study of cytomegalovirus exposure and HLA in healthy donors (dated by TCRdb to about 2017). Regarding the research as a whole: According to an earlier analysis of several hundred of the donors, about 179 million T cells yielded over 100 million unique TCR beta sequences and about 300 Gb of sequence data. An early release that covered fewer than 750 HLA-typed donors contained approximately 300 gigabases of sequencing data and tens of millions of unique TCR sequences. The genetic ancestry cluster associated with self-reported Caucasian donors included 70% to 85% of the 350 to 500 genotyped donors. The study was designed to test whether signatures of past pathogen exposure could be identified by cataloging public T cell receptors. The study profiled the T cell repertoires of hundreds of subjects by immunosequencing and related them to cytomegalovirus serostatus. A separate validation cohort of roughly 110 different subjects was used in addition to the approximately 610-subject first cohort. To predict cytomegalovirus infection status, the study brought together high-throughput TCR immunosequencing, statistical association of individual TCRs with disease status, and machine learning. A later analysis re-examined previously published TCR beta repertoires from hundreds of donors and added high-resolution HLA genotyping to investigate patterns of TCR occurrence. Rather than using new phenotypic data, the later analysis identified candidate immune exposures from TCR beta sequences and from how often those sequences occurred across donors. An earlier analysis of approximately 630 of the donors applied high-throughput TCR beta sequencing to assess whether each TCR beta V gene segment acted as functional or pseudogenic. Donor age, sex, ethnicity and CMV serostatus were compiled together with the repertoire data. A later genetic analysis used genome-wide SNP genotypes for 398 of the 666 donors, treating that subset as a discovery cohort. Every discovery cohort repertoire had been produced on one sequencing platform. Class I and class II HLA loci were covered by the typing at four-digit resolution. The number of typed donors differed by locus: roughly 620-640 for A, B, C, DRB1 and DQB1; 500 to 550 for DQA1; approximately 610 for DPA1; and about 470 for DPB1. Because of strong linkage in the cohort, five DR-DQ haplotypes were treated as single units for association and clustering. Across some 400 genotyped donors of the cohort, an average of about 240,000 unique TCR beta nucleotide sequences per donor were sequenced, and approximately 17% of those sequences were non-productive.

CDR1 and CDR2 are drawn from the germline V gene (reference sequence): SGHNT, YYREEE. There are 16 amino acids in the CDR3, from cysteine to phenylalanine inclusive. CDR3 DNA only is kept here, 48 bases in frame from base 1. V was cut back by 4 bases and J by 1 base, leaving a gap of 18 bases between them. Broad study findings and their caveats: The authors suggested that the approach could potentially be extended to other disease states and immunological phenotypes. This cohort had only TCR beta chains sequenced, and the lack of alpha or paired-chain data limited which features could be detected. According to a later analysis, most CMV-associated TCR beta chains appeared to be HLA-restricted, and the HLA associations seemed to be driven largely by CMV exposure. Because counts were too low, seventeen rarely observed V segments, including chromosome 9 orphons, were excluded from the earlier analysis of 587 of the donors. The study listed 150 to 200 TCR beta chains as associated with cytomegalovirus. Linkage disequilibrium might explain the correlated functional status among segregating V segments, but an unknown experimental factor could not be excluded. Immune exposure information for the cohort was limited to CMV serostatus. Most TCR sequences were observed very rarely across donors, whereas some public TCRs were present in many individuals. Several of the top co-occurrence clusters appeared to be linked to parvovirus B19, influenza, CMV and Epstein-Barr virus, according to a later analysis. Cytomegalovirus status was reported to be diagnosed by the classifier with high specificity and sensitivity in both the original and validation cohorts. A few of the identified cytomegalovirus-associated TCR beta chains were confirmed in vitro to be specific for cytomegalovirus antigens. A cluster of highly shared sequence variants was judged likely to be a technical artifact of the sequencing pipeline. An earlier analysis of several hundred of the donors showed that most TCR beta V segments appeared in productive rearrangements either about 87% or about 30% of the time, which broadly matched IMGT annotations. Compared with equally common non-associated chains, HLA-associated TCR beta chains in a later analysis were more clonally expanded and had lower generation probabilities. A later genetic analysis associated a missense DCLRE1C variant with V-gene and J-gene trimming of TCR beta chains, and an independent cohort replicated the association. Assigning TCR associations to individual alleles was difficult when HLA alleles, especially DR and DQ, strongly co-occurred. A further reported finding was that TCR beta sequences accurately predicted the HLA-A and HLA-B alleles for most subjects in the first cohort. Because some donors lacked HLA typing at each locus, the association tests relied only on the typed subset. Sequencing depth was assumed to be roughly uniform across donors in the presence/absence analyses, though that assumption may not hold. Compared with the 666-donor mean, donors in an Asian-associated ancestry cluster had fewer N-insertions in productive TCRs, according to a later genetic analysis. Because the 87-base-pair reads could not distinguish some IMGT-functional V segments, including TRBV6-2 and TRBV6-3, those segments were excluded. Specific HLA alleles were associated with about 17,000 TCR beta sequences at a false discovery rate of 0.05 in a later analysis. A later analysis found that TCR association rates varied across HLA loci, with DRB1 alleles showing the most associated TCRs and HLA-C alleles the fewest.

The cohort was made up of approximately 670 healthy bone marrow donors. At the time of sampling, every cohort member was nominally healthy, though immune exposures that went unrecorded were likely present. The donor was CMV seronegative and was included in the group of 352 seronegative cohort members. A peripheral blood sample was provided by each donor, and peripheral blood mononuclear cells were used for TCR beta sequencing. The Qiagen DNeasy Blood Extraction Kit was used to extract genomic DNA from the blood cell samples. Library creation used the immunoSEQ multiplex PCR assay. For the multiplex PCR, a mixture combining 60 forward primers for TCR Vbeta segments and 13 reverse primers for TCR Jbeta segments was used. The CDR3 region of rearranged TCR beta genes was amplified from genomic DNA with a multiplex PCR assay. The Illumina HiSeq System was used to sequence the amplified TCR beta libraries as 87-base-pair reads. The original pipeline was this. A later analysis tallied 75 million to 85 million unique TCR beta chains across the approximately 670 repertoires, and about 10 million of those chains were shared by two or more donors. Raw reads were error-corrected and collapsed into unique sequences by a nearest-neighbor algorithm in which closely related sequences were merged to remove PCR and sequencing errors. V, D and J gene segments were assigned by aligning CDR3 sequences to IMGT reference sequences. For a sequence to be retained, a match of at least six nucleotides was required to both a V gene segment and a J gene segment. A rearrangement was called productive if the CDR3 had no stop codons and remained in frame with V and J, and every other rearrangement was called non-productive. CDR3 was defined by IMGT convention, running from the second conserved V-encoded cysteine to the conserved J-encoded phenylalanine. The earlier analysis of some 540 of the donors excluded any sequence lacking an unambiguous match to a single V gene segment. In an earlier analysis of more than 500 of the donors, a V segment was called functional when productive rearrangements were above 56.7%, and segregating when the standard deviation between donors exceeded 5%. A statistical classification framework was built to diagnose cytomegalovirus status from the catalog of TCR beta chain sequences. A later analysis assigned V and J genes by comparing TCR nucleotide sequences with IMGT/GENE-DB human TR gene sequences. In a later analysis, CDR3 sequences and most-parsimonious VDJ recombination scenarios were assigned using the TCRdist pipeline. In a later analysis, every TCR beta chain was defined by the combination of its CDR3 amino acid sequence and its V-gene family, and reads without a unique V-gene family were dropped. As a way to deal with suspected cross-contamination and a sequencing artifact, a later analysis dropped 450 to 700 nucleotide sequences that were highly shared and had low generation probability. In a later analysis, a clonal expansion index for each public chain was calculated from normalized within-repertoire ranks of inferred template counts. In a later analysis, generation probabilities were computed using a VDJ recombination model fitted to out-of-frame rearrangements, and the results were checked against IGoR. In a later analysis, hypergeometric tests were used to score TCR-TCR, TCR-HLA and TCR-CMV co-occurrence, with a repertoire-size bias correction applied to TCR pairs. To estimate false discovery rates, a later analysis permuted the HLA or CMV assignments 20 times. In a later analysis, co-occurring TCRs were grouped with DBSCAN, and TCRdist sequence similarity was added when clustering was performed within HLA-allele-positive subsets. For co-occurrence clustering, repertoires with fewer than 30,000 or more than 120,000 public chains were excluded, along with five repertoires with anomalous nucleotide sharing. Imported from immuneACCESS, the table was reduced by TCRdb to in-frame sequences with V and J called. These copies leave out some clones; in studies compared against another copy, an unresolved V gene accounts for under half, and the cause of the remainder is not known. V, J and clone size derive from that table, while D and trimming were established from the DNA sequence. Across this sample there are approximately 220,000 clones, with roughly 84% seen only once. Clones ranked in the top ten supply roughly 0.7% of the sample.

To note about this clone: Which antigen it targets is not known. The input lacks base qualities; no much larger clone sits a single base away.

This clonotype originated in a boy between 2 and 10 years old in good health and CMV-seronegative. Sequencing was carried out using PBMCs. Recombination linked TRBV5-4 to TRBJ2-7; TRBD2 could be the D gene, as 6 bases match. For the CDR3, the sequence is CASSSGPGLKSYEQYF. DNA sequence: TGTGCCAGCAGCAGCGGGCCGGGACTTAAGTCCTACGAGCAGTACTTC.